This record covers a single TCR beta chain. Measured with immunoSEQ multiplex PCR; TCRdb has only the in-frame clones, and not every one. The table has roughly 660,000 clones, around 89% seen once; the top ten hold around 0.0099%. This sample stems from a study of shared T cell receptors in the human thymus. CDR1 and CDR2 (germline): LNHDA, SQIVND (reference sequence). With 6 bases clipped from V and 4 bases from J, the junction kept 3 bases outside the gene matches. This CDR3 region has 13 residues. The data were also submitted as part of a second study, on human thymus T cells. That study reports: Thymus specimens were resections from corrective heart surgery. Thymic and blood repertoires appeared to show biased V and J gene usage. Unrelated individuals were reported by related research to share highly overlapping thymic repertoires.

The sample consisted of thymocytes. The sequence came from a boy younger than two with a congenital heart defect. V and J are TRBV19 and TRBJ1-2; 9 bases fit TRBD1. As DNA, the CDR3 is TGTGCCAGTAGACGACAGGGGGGCTATGGCTACACCTTC. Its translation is CASRRQGGYGYTF. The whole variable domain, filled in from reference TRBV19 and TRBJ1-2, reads DGGITQSPKYLFRKEGQNVTLSCEQNLNHDAMYWYRQDPGQGLRLIYYSQIVNDFQKGDIAEGYSVSREKKESFPLTVTSAQKNPTAFYLCASRRQGGYGYTFGSGTRLTVV.